This record concerns one T cell receptor beta chain sequence. Its specificity is not known. This specimen belongs to a study of cytomegalovirus exposure and HLA in healthy donors. Primers for the PCR totalled 60 Vbeta and 13 Jbeta. Some clones are missing from TCRdb's copy, which holds only in-frame ones; the method was immunoSEQ multiplex PCR. Among under 130,000 clones, approximately 69% were seen once, and the ten largest hold roughly 3.2%. Germline V CDR1 and CDR2: SQVTM, ANQGSEA. The CDR3 has 13 amino acids. Between the trimmed V and J ends, which lost 6 bases and 6 bases, there was a span of 15 bases. Study conclusions and caveats: The dataset shows that most TCR sequences were rare, while some public TCRs occurred in many donors. As a later analysis revealed, the rate of TCR association differed by HLA locus, with DRB1 most and HLA-C fewest.

The sequence derives from a young man in good health and CMV-seronegative. The gene calls are TRBV29-1 and TRBJ1-5; no firm D call. The material sequenced was PBMCs. Here the CDR3 reads CSVSTGQGQPQHF. CDR3 DNA: TGCAGCGTATCGACGGGTCAAGGTCAGCCCCAGCATTTT.